This entry features one T cell receptor beta chain sequence. CDR1 is SGHAT, CDR2 FQNNGV, per germline. This CDR3 region has 15 residues. Trimming shortened V by 5 bases and J by 1 base, and 15 bases separated the two germline ends. The sample comes from a study of cytomegalovirus exposure and HLA in healthy donors. The primer mix had 60 Vbeta and 13 Jbeta primers. Profiled with immunoSEQ multiplex PCR; TCRdb holds only in-frame clones, not every one. This table holds about 140,000 clones, more than 60% found once. The gene calls are TRBV11-2 and TRBJ2-7, with a weak D call TRBD1 (5 bases). The sequenced material came from PBMCs. This TCR derives from a female donor in good health and CMV-seronegative. The CDR3 DNA is TGTGCCAGCAGCCTGCGACAGAAAGGGTCCTACGAGCAGTACTTC. This translates into CASSLRQKGSYEQYF. The full variable domain, in which reference TRBV11-2 and TRBJ2-7 provide the parts outside the CDR3, is EAGVAQSPRYKIIEKRQSVAFWCNPISGHATLYWYQQILGQGPKLLIQFQNNGVVDDSQLPKDRFSAERLKGVDSTLKIQPAKLEDSAVYLCASSLRQKGSYEQYFGPGTRLTVT.